The T cell receptor (beta chain) described here comes from a study of radiotherapy plus CTLA-4 blockade in lung cancer. Study information: With roughly 30% of patients having disease control, objective responses were seen in roughly 18%. Study-level points and caveats: The best prediction of response reportedly came from early blood T cell clone dynamics, with interferon-beta. Expansion in blood of tumor-derived TCR clones was seen after radiotherapy plus ipilimumab.

Looked up from germline, CDR1 is MDHEN and CDR2 is SYDVKM. The ends lost 5 bases at V and 5 bases at J; junction bases unmatched: 1. The CDR3 is made up of 14 amino acids. About this clone itself: No antigen is known for it.

Chemo-refractory metastatic non-small-cell lung cancer patients underwent focal radiation alongside CTLA-4 blockade with ipilimumab. Profiled with immunoSEQ multiplex PCR; TCRdb holds only in-frame clones, not every one. The data contain tens of thousands of clones, 84% of them seen just once; the ten biggest clones take up 4.8%. V is TRBV28 and J is TRBJ2-1; TRBD2 matches 12 bases. This clonotype was sampled from a human donor with non-small cell lung cancer whose response to radiotherapy plus ipilimumab could not be evaluated. The sample here was peripheral blood, taken from a patient treated with radiotherapy plus ipilimumab. Here the CDR3 reads CASSRLAGDNEQFF. In DNA form, the CDR3 reads TGTGCCAGCAGTAGACTAGCGGGAGACAATGAGCAGTTCTTC.